Shown below are 28 T cell receptor beta chains from a single sample sequenced in a study of vaccination and CD4 T cells after COVID-19. Their antigens are not known. Oncomine TCR Beta short-read sequencing was applied to DNA from cultured CD4+ T cells. TCRdb itself ran the PCR reads through MiXCR, one entry per CDR3 protein. The repertoire holds around 15,000 distinct CDR3 sequences, over 50% seen once, with about 14% in the top ten. Treatment meaning: roughly 11-day PBMC culture with coronavirus spike peptide pools or control peptides (ViraFEST assay). The sequenced sample was CD4+ T cells from blood, cultured in vitro. These receptors were collected from a human donor who had recovered from COVID-19.

This chain uses TRBV6-2 or TRBV6-3 with TRBJ2-5; a weak D match, TRBD1 (6 bases). The CDR3 runs to 16 residues. The germline V gene encodes CDR1 MNHEY and CDR2 SVGEGT. The V and J ends lost 2 bases and 7 bases respectively, with 20 bases between them. The CDR3 is CASSYPQPGARGTQYF. The CDR3 coding sequence is TGTGCCAGCAGTTACCCTCAACCAGGGGCCCGGGGGACCCAGTACTTC.

V usage is TRBV6-1 and J usage is TRBJ1-2; a weak D match, TRBD1 (6 bases). The CDR3 sequence is 11 residues long. Germline V gene lookup returns CDR1 MNHNS and CDR2 SASEGT. Trimming stripped 10 bases from V and 7 bases from J, with 13 bases between. CDR3 loop: CATFRGAGYTF. The DNA of the CDR3 is TGTGCCACTTTTCGGGGGGCTGGCTACACCTTC.

The chain employs TRBV27 and TRBJ1-2; D is perhaps TRBD1 (5 bases). The CDR3 is 12 residues long. Trimming stripped 8 bases from V and 4 bases from J, with 11 bases between. Germline CDR1 reads MNHEY; CDR2 reads SMNVEV (reference sequence). CDR3 protein: CASGRGAYGYTF. For the CDR3, the DNA is TGTGCCAGCGGAAGGGGCGCCTATGGCTACACCTTC.

The chain recombines TRBV28 with TRBJ2-2; TRBD1 matches at 7 bases. The CDR3 runs to 15 residues. The trim removed 2 bases at V and 0 bases at J, leaving 0 bases unmatched. CDR1 and CDR2 (germline): MDHEN, SYDVKM. The CDR3: CASSLTGANTGELFF. CDR3 DNA sequence: TGTGCCAGCAGTTTAACAGGGGCGAACACCGGGGAGCTGTTTTTT.

The CDR3 DNA follows: TGCAGTGCTAGAGTGTCTAGCGGGAGGGATAGCTCCTACAATGAGCAGTTCTTC. As protein: CSARVSSGRDSSYNEQFF. The chain links TRBV20-1 to TRBJ2-1, with 12 bases matching TRBD2. The CDR3 spans 18 residues. V lost 1 base, J lost 0 bases, and 7 bases stayed unmatched. Germline-derived CDR1 and CDR2 are DFQATT and SNEGSKA (reference sequence).

The chain couples TRBV7-2 to TRBJ2-7, with 8 bases lining up with TRBD1. The CDR3 is 17 amino acids. Germline V CDR1 and CDR2: SGHTA, FQGNSA. The V segment lost 4 bases and the J segment 2 bases; nucleotides outside the gene matches: 13. DNA for the CDR3: TGTGCCAGCAGCTCCGGACAGGGAATTAGGCCTGCCTACGAGCAGTACTTC. Protein sequence: CASSSGQGIRPAYEQYF.

V is TRBV6-4 and J is TRBJ2-1; TRBD2 matches 7 bases. Per the germline V gene, CDR1 is MRHNA and CDR2 is SNTAGT. J was trimmed by 6 bases and V by 6 bases; bases with no gene match: 2. CDR3 length: 12 amino acids. This CDR3 is CASSPGGNEQFF. CDR3 DNA sequence: TGTGCCAGCAGCCCGGGGGGCAATGAGCAGTTCTTC.

The genes are TRBV28 and TRBJ2-1, with 7 positions matching TRBD2. The CDR3 loop spans 18 amino acids. J lost 7 bases, V lost 6 bases, and 21 bases had no gene match. Looked up from germline, CDR1 is MDHEN and CDR2 is SYDVKM. Here the CDR3 DNA reads TGTGCCAGCAGAGCTAGGCTGTCGGCGGGGAGGGCCGCGAATGAGCAGTTCTTC. Amino acid sequence: CASRARLSAGRAANEQFF.

The chain carries TRBV9 and TRBJ2-2; D is uncertain. Trimming took 0 bases from V and 3 from J, leaving 6 bases between them. The CDR3 contains 14 residues. The germline V gene encodes CDR1 SGDLS and CDR2 YYNGEE. The CDR3 DNA sequence: TGTGCCAGCAGCGTAGGACACGACACCGGGGAGCTGTTTTTT. This sequence encodes CASSVGHDTGELFF.

A remark on this clonotype: A much larger clone lies one base from this, so it may be a read error. V is TRBV28 and J is TRBJ1-2; 8 nucleotides line up with TRBD1. Germline loops: CDR1 MDHEN, CDR2 SYDVKM. The CDR3 is 15 amino acids. With V trimmed by 4 bases and J by 5 bases, 9 bases remained unmatched. In nucleotides, the CDR3 is TGTGCCAGCAGTTACAGGGGGTACACTCGTTATGGCTACACCTTC. Its translation: CASSYRGYTRYGYTF.

The rearrangement uses TRBV24-1 and TRBJ2-3; 8 bases are a match to TRBD1. CDR3 length: 14 amino acids. J was trimmed by 4 bases and V by 3 bases; bases with no gene match: 2. CDR1 is KGHDR, CDR2 SFDVKD, per germline. CDR3 in amino acids: CATSDRRGPDTQYF. DNA of the CDR3: TGTGCCACCAGTGATCGCAGGGGGCCAGATACGCAGTATTTT.

This chain connects TRBV20-1 to TRBJ2-3; 9 nucleotides match TRBD2. The germline V gene encodes CDR1 DFQATT and CDR2 SNEGSKA (reference sequence). The CDR3 is made up of 16 amino acids. Trimming at V came to 1 base and at J to 6 bases, leaving 11 bases not matched to a gene. Written as DNA, the CDR3 is TGCAGTGCTAGAGGAATGGTAGCGGGAGAATCGGATACGCAGTATTTT. Translating gives CSARGMVAGESDTQYF.

V is TRBV6-1 and J is TRBJ2-1, with D perhaps TRBD2 (5 bases). Trimming pared 4 bases from V and 9 bases from J, leaving 16 bases between. Per the germline V gene, CDR1 is MNHNS and CDR2 is SASEGT. The CDR3 length is 14 residues. The chain's CDR3 is CASSATRDRGEQFF. The CDR3 coding sequence is TGTGCCAGCAGTGCAACGAGGGATAGAGGTGAGCAGTTCTTC.

Regarding this clonotype: The DNA is omitted, as the CDR3 cannot be located on it reliably, and the CDR3 follows TCRdb's listing. V gene TRBV7-5 combines with J gene TRBJ1-2. TRBV7-5 counts as a pseudogene. The CDR3 length equals 17 residues, ends included. This CDR3 is CISVPEAYSSYLYGYTF.

The chain links TRBV20-1 to TRBJ2-5, with 10 positions matching TRBD2. The trim removed 2 bases at V and 0 bases at J, leaving 6 bases unmatched. CDR1 DFQATT and CDR2 SNEGSKA come from the germline V gene (reference sequence). This CDR3 is built from 16 residues. CDR3 sequence: CSARKREGMYQETQYF. The CDR3 DNA is TGCAGTGCTAGAAAGCGGGAGGGGATGTACCAAGAGACCCAGTACTTC.

This clonotype was seen a few times. The chain has TRBV6-2 or TRBV6-3 and TRBJ1-1, with D tentatively TRBD1 (5 bases). Germline assignment: CDR1 MNHEY and CDR2 SVGEGT. The CDR3 totals 15 residues. Trimming took off 6 bases at V and 1 base at J, with 15 bases between the two ends. The CDR3 here is CASSSDWGRNTEAFF. The CDR3 nucleotides read TGTGCCAGCAGCTCCGACTGGGGCAGGAACACTGAAGCTTTCTTT.

This chain joins TRBV7-9 and TRBJ2-4; either TRBD1 or TRBD2 may supply D (7 bases each). In germline, CDR1 is SEHNR, CDR2 FQNEAQ (reference sequence). The CDR3 loop spans 13 amino acids. With 5 bases removed from V and 9 bases from J, the gap between germline ends came to 14 bases. The CDR3: CASSLAGGVIQYF. The CDR3 coding sequence is TGTGCCAGCAGCCTGGCAGGGGGGGTCATTCAGTACTTC.

In this sample, this clonotype turned up a few times. The chain recombines TRBV7-9 with TRBJ2-1; 10 nucleotides align to TRBD2. The germline gives CDR1 SEHNR, CDR2 FQNEAQ (reference sequence). The J segment lost 0 bases and the V segment lost 3 bases, leaving 2 bases of the junction unmatched. This CDR3 contains 16 residues. The CDR3 DNA reads TGTGCCAGCAGCTTGAGCGGGGGGGGCTCCTACAATGAGCAGTTCTTC. Its protein is CASSLSGGGSYNEQFF.

The rearrangement uses TRBV10-3 and TRBJ1-1; 8 bases are a match to TRBD1. This CDR3 is 14 amino acids long. V was clipped by 6 bases and J by 1 base; unmatched bases: 4. Germline CDR1 reads ENHRY; CDR2 reads SYGVKD. CDR3 DNA: TGTGCCATCAGCTGGACAGGGCAGAACACTGAAGCTTTCTTT. It encodes CAISWTGQNTEAFF.

This clonotype was counted a few times. The chain couples TRBV6-1 to TRBJ1-2; D might be TRBD1 (6 bases). V lost 6 bases and J lost 7, with 15 bases in between. The CDR3 extends over 13 amino acids. Germline values: CDR1 MNHNS, CDR2 SASEGT. CDR3 amino acids: CASSPGAKGGYTF. CDR3 nucleotides: TGTGCCAGCAGCCCGGGGGCAAAGGGTGGCTACACCTTC.

The chain joins TRBV6-2 or TRBV6-3 to TRBJ1-1; TRBD1 agrees at 8 bases. There are 13 residues in the CDR3. The junction had 3 bases not matched to a gene; V was cut back by 5 bases and J by 4 bases. In germline, CDR1 is MNHEY, CDR2 SVGEGT. CDR3: CASSRDRGTEAFF. The CDR3 bases are TGTGCCAGCAGTCGCGACAGGGGCACTGAAGCTTTCTTT.

The V call is TRBV6-2 or TRBV6-3, the J call TRBJ2-7; 10 bases align to TRBD1. Germline loops: CDR1 MNHEY, CDR2 SVGEGT. The V segment lost 2 bases and the J segment 2 bases; nucleotides outside the gene matches: 12. This CDR3 is built from 18 residues. The CDR3 DNA follows: TGTGCCAGCAGTTACGCCGGGACAGGGGTAAGAAAAACCTACGAGCAGTACTTC. It encodes CASSYAGTGVRKTYEQYF.

A few counts support this clonotype. The chain uses TRBV6-1 and TRBJ2-2; 9 bases are a match to TRBD2. The CDR3 covers 15 residues. Trimming took 8 bases from V and 11 from J; bases not matched to a gene: 15. Germline V CDR1 and CDR2: MNHNS, SASEGT. CDR3 sequence (DNA): TGTGCCAGCGGAAAGCGGGGGGAACCACCGGGAGAGCTGTTTTTT. As protein: CASGKRGEPPGELFF.

The CDR3 DNA reads as TGTGCCAGCAGCTTAGCGACAGCTCATGGCTACACCTTC. Protein sequence: CASSLATAHGYTF. The chain carries TRBV7-9 and TRBJ1-2; TRBD1 is a possible D gene (5 bases). CDR1 and CDR2 (germline): SEHNR, FQNEAQ (reference sequence). CDR3 size: 13 residues. V was pared by 0 bases and J by 6 bases, with 8 bases between.

This clonotype occurred a few times. The rearrangement links TRBV6-1 to TRBJ2-7, with D perhaps assigned TRBD1 or TRBD2 (6 bases each). The CDR3 totals 13 residues. Germline loops: CDR1 MNHNS, CDR2 SASEGT. Trimming removed 1 base at V and 4 bases at J, with 8 bases between. For the CDR3, the DNA is TGTGCCAGCAGTGAAGAAGGGGGGTACGAGCAGTACTTC. It yields the protein CASSEEGGYEQYF.

The chain combines TRBV2 with TRBJ2-1, with D perhaps TRBD1 (6 bases). Trimming cost V 6 bases and J 7 bases, with 10 bases left between them. There are 12 residues in the CDR3. Looked up from germline, CDR1 is SNHLY and CDR2 is FYNNEI. The CDR3 spells CASRKGGNEQFF. The CDR3 DNA follows: TGTGCCAGCAGAAAAGGGGGTAATGAGCAGTTCTTC.

By share, this clonotype counts as medium-sized. The chain joins TRBV7-2 to TRBJ1-5, with 9 bases fitting TRBD1. V trimming: 4 bases; J trimming: 6 bases; junction bases outside the gene matches: 7. CDR1 is SGHTA and CDR2 is FQGNSA in the germline V gene. The CDR3 totals 15 residues. CDR3 amino acids: CASSWTGEGGQPQHF. The CDR3 DNA reads as TGTGCCAGCAGCTGGACAGGGGAGGGAGGTCAGCCCCAGCATTTT. Looking up the rest from reference TRBV7-2 and TRBJ1-5 gives the full variable domain: GAGVSQSPSNKVTEKGKDVELRCDPISGHTALYWYRQSLGQGLEFLIYFQGNSAPDKSGLPSDRFSAERTGGSVSTLTIQRTQQEDSAVYLCASSWTGEGGQPQHFGDGTRLSIL.

V is TRBV7-2 and J is TRBJ2-7; TRBD1 matches at 7 bases. Germline loops: CDR1 SGHTA, CDR2 FQGNSA. The V gene end was trimmed by 6 bases and the J gene end by 5 bases; junction bases not matched to a gene: 7. The CDR3 is 13 amino acids. CDR3 in DNA: TGTGCCAGCAGTCGCGACAGGGTCCACGAGCAGTACTTC. Its translation is CASSRDRVHEQYF.